The text below deals with one T cell receptor (beta chain). Its antigen is unknown. Produced via immunoSEQ multiplex PCR; TCRdb's table is partial and in-frame only. The data hold some 92,000 clones, with 85% to 90% observed a single time. The data stem from a study of T cell responses to AZD1222 COVID-19 vaccine. General study points: Most donors were white British and more were female, and clonal diversity was possibly underestimated. Nearly half of spike-specific TCRs reportedly target variant regions that are unmutated in the B.1.351 and B.1.1.7 variants.

This TCR was sampled from an adult in good health. The input for sequencing was peripheral blood, taken on day 0 of AZD1222 vaccination.

This CDR3 is CASSLEGGPQPTEAFF. As DNA, the CDR3 is TGCGCCAGCAGCTTGGAGGGCGGTCCTCAGCCCACTGAAGCTTTCTTT. The chain uses TRBV5-1 and TRBJ1-1; no definite D call. The CDR3 contains 16 residues. Germline V gives CDR1 SGHRS, CDR2 YFSETQ. With 0 bases removed from V and 4 bases from J, the gap between germline ends came to 16 bases.